This T cell receptor (beta chain) derives from a study of blood T cell repertoires in COVID-19. The CDR3 consists of 12 residues. From germline, CDR1 is MDHEN and CDR2 SYDVKM. V lost 6 bases to trimming and J lost 2 bases, with 7 bases between them. The protocol was immunoSEQ multiplex PCR, while the TCRdb copy is restricted to in-frame clones and leaves out a portion. The table shows 190,000 or so clones, with around 89% occurring only once. This clone was seen a single time. The chain couples TRBV28 to TRBJ1-2; no clear D gene. Material for sequencing was peripheral blood. This clonotype was sampled from a man between 45 and 60 years old with acute or convalescent COVID-19. CDR3 loop: CASSEGNYGYTF. The CDR3 region has the DNA TGTGCCAGCAGCGAGGGAAACTATGGCTACACCTTC.